A single sample is the source of the 13 T cell receptor beta chains below, sequenced in a study of CD8+ T cells in alopecia areata. Extracted RNA was reverse transcribed, and the resulting cDNA served as sequencing template. Sequencing used immunoSEQ multiplex PCR; TCRdb keeps in-frame clones, though not all of them. Singletons are absent from the sample, which has roughly 120,000 clones. The sample taken for sequencing was lesional skin. The receptors stem from a C3H/HeJ mouse with alopecia areata. The strain bears MHC haplotype H2-k.

With regard to this clone: Mouse germline and gene names are used. With the read ending 4 residues before the CDR3 end, the germline J gene is used to fill in that end. The genes are TRBV1 and TRBJ2-3; no reliable D call. The V gene lost 1 base and the J gene lost 0 bases, with 8 bases spanning the gap. Germline CDR1 is NSQYPW and CDR2 is LRSPGD (reference sequence). The CDR3 consists of 15 residues. This chain's CDR3 is CTCSAVRSSAETLYF. Incomplete CDR3 DNA: TGCACCTGCAGTGCAGTCAGGTCTAGTGCAGAA.

In its sample, this clone was seen many times. Germline and genes: mouse. The CDR3 end lies 4 residues beyond the end of the read and is filled in from the germline J gene. The V gene is TRBV13-3, the J gene TRBJ2-5, with TRBD1 identical over 8 bases. CDR1 is NNHDY, CDR2 SYVADS, per germline. The V segment lost 2 bases and the J segment 1 base; nucleotides outside the gene matches: 6. The CDR3 is made up of 16 amino acids. CDR3 residues: CASSESGGAYQDTQYF. CDR3 bases read: TGTGCCAGCAGTGAGTCAGGGGGCGCCTACCAAGAC.

This clone showed up just a few times. The gene symbols are mouse symbols. The sequence runs out 4 residues before the end of the CDR3; the remainder is reconstructed from the germline J gene. The V gene is TRBV19, the J gene TRBJ2-7, with 9 bases fitting TRBD1. V dropped 4 bases and J dropped 3; count of bases not matched to a gene: 11. CDR1 is FNHDT, CDR2 SITEND, per germline (reference sequence). This CDR3 has 16 amino acids. The CDR3 loop reads CASSPLPLTGGYEQYF. Incomplete CDR3 DNA: TGTGCCAGCAGTCCCCTTCCCCTGACAGGGGGCTAT.

This clone was observed a few times. Each gene name is a mouse one. The CDR3 end is not reached by the read, which stops 4 residues before it; the germline J gene fills it in. V gene TRBV17 combines with J gene TRBJ2-4, with 10 bases fitting TRBD2. The CDR3 loop spans 13 amino acids. The germline V gene has CDR1 MNHDT and CDR2 YYDKIL. The CDR3 is CASSLGGRNTLYF. The CDR3 bases that were read are TGTGCTAGCAGCCTGGGGGGGCGGAAC.

With respect to this clone: Gene labels here are mouse ones. The sequenced fragment ends 4 residues before the CDR3 boundary, so the rest is inferred from the germline J gene. The chain carries TRBV13-1 and TRBJ2-1, with D uncertain. This CDR3 is 13 amino acids long. V lost 5 bases, J lost 0 bases, and 6 bases lay in between. Germline CDR1 reads NSHNY; CDR2 reads SYGAGN. Partial CDR3 DNA: TGTGCCAGCAGAGGGTCTAACTATGCT. Translating it yields CASRGSNYA. The whole CDR3 protein is CASRGSNYAEQFF.

Notes on this clone: Mouse gene names apply. The CDR3 is cut off 4 residues early in the read; its end comes from the germline J gene. The chain joins TRBV16 to TRBJ2-5; TRBD1 matches 8 bases. The V and J ends lost 3 bases and 1 base, in that order; junction bases with no gene match: 3. The germline V gene encodes CDR1 SGHSA and CDR2 FRNQAP. The CDR3 has 15 amino acids. CDR3 bases read: TGTGCAAGCAGCTTCGGGACAGGTGACCAAGAC. It yields the protein CASSFGTGDQD. The full-length CDR3 reads as CASSFGTGDQDTQYF.

In the case of this clone: Germline and genes here are mouse. The read falls 4 residues short of the CDR3 end, and the missing part is taken from the germline J gene. The chain joins TRBV13-3 to TRBJ2-2; 7 bases match TRBD2. Germline V gene data show CDR1 as NNHDY and CDR2 as SYVADS. The CDR3 is made up of 16 amino acids. V shed 3 bases and J 2 bases; nucleotides not matched to a gene: 7. The sequenced part of the CDR3 DNA is TGTGCCAGCAGTGGTGGGCTGGGGGATAACACCGGG. Protein: CASSGGLGDNTG. The whole CDR3 sequence is CASSGGLGDNTGQLYF.

In its sample, this clone was seen a few times. Gene names denote mouse genes. With the read ending 4 residues before the CDR3 end, the germline J gene is used to fill in that end. The sample has other DNA sequences that encode this CDR3 too. This chain connects TRBV1 to TRBJ2-7; TRBD1 matches 7 bases. The germline V gene has CDR1 NSQYPW and CDR2 LRSPGD (reference sequence). The CDR3 totals 15 residues. V was clipped by 0 bases and J by 1 base; unmatched bases: 3. Incomplete CDR3 DNA: TGCACCTGCAGTGCAGATTTGGGACAGTCCTAT. It encodes CTCSADLGQSY. The CDR3 in full is CTCSADLGQSYEQYF.

Notes on this clone: Gene names follow the mouse nomenclature. Sequencing ends 4 residues short of the CDR3 end; the germline J gene provides the rest. The chain couples TRBV1 to TRBJ2-4; 9 bases map to TRBD1. V dropped 0 bases and J dropped 2; count of bases not matched to a gene: 3. CDR1 is NSQYPW, CDR2 LRSPGD, per germline (reference sequence). There are 16 residues in the CDR3. CDR3 DNA, as far as it was read: TGCACCTGCAGTGCAGATTGGACAGGGGTTCAAAAC. Translation: CTCSADWTGVQN. The entire CDR3 reads CTCSADWTGVQNTLYF.

This clone was seen a few times. Any gene name here is a mouse gene name. The CDR3 is cut off 4 residues early in the read; its end comes from the germline J gene. This chain connects TRBV1 to TRBJ1-2; 8 nucleotides align to TRBD1. This CDR3 has 14 amino acids. Germline loops: CDR1 NSQYPW, CDR2 LRSPGD (reference sequence). The J segment lost 2 bases and the V segment lost 3 bases, leaving 2 bases of the junction unmatched. CDR3 DNA, as far as it was read: TGCACCTGCAGTGCGGGGGACAGGAACTCC. Translating gives CTCSAGDRNS. The full CDR3 sequence reads CTCSAGDRNSDYTF.

For this clone: Any gene name here is a mouse gene name. The CDR3 bases that were read are TGTGCCAGCAGTATTCAGGACTGGGGGGTCTATGCT. This translates into CASSIQDWGVYA. The entire CDR3 sequence reads CASSIQDWGVYAEQFF. This chain links TRBV19 with TRBJ2-1, with TRBD2 matching 11 bases. Read data end 4 residues before the CDR3 end; the end is taken from the germline J gene. The CDR3 length is 16 residues. V shed 2 bases, J shed 3 bases, and the junction held 4 bases outside the gene matches. Per the germline V gene, CDR1 is FNHDT and CDR2 is SITEND (reference sequence).

There are many counts of this clone. The genes are named according to mouse. The sequenced fragment ends 4 residues before the CDR3 boundary, so the rest is inferred from the germline J gene. V gene TRBV13-3 combines with J gene TRBJ2-4; tentative D call: TRBD2 (6 bases). Trimming removed 4 bases from V and 0 bases from J, with 9 bases in between. CDR1 is NNHDY and CDR2 is SYVADS in the germline V gene. The CDR3 loop spans 14 amino acids. The CDR3 DNA, read in part, is TGTGCCAGCAGTTCAGGGACTAGTCAAAAC. Amino acid sequence: CASSSGTSQN. The whole CDR3 protein is CASSSGTSQNTLYF.

Remarks on this clone: Each gene name is a mouse one. The read ends 4 residues before the CDR3 terminus; that terminus is restored from the germline J gene. The V and J genes are TRBV17 and TRBJ2-1, with a weak D call TRBD2 (7 bases). Trimming took off 4 bases at V and 3 bases at J, with 10 bases between the two ends. Germline CDR1 reads MNHDT; CDR2 reads YYDKIL. There are 14 residues in the CDR3. This CDR3 reads CASSTWGPYAEQFF. Incomplete CDR3 DNA: TGTGCTAGCAGTACCTGGGGGCCCTATGCT.